The 24 T cell receptor beta chains below all came from one sample that was sequenced in a study of blood T cell repertoires in COVID-19. Some clones are missing from TCRdb's copy, which holds only in-frame ones; the method was immunoSEQ multiplex PCR. The profile shows about 54,000 clones, about four fifths of them singletons. The sample consisted of peripheral blood. The receptors stem from a woman between 55 and 75 years old with acute or convalescent COVID-19.

V is TRBV7-9 and J is TRBJ1-2; 9 nucleotides match TRBD1. The length of the CDR3 is 13 residues. Trimming at V came to 6 bases and at J to 8 bases, leaving 7 bases not matched to a gene. Germline V lookup: CDR1 SEHNR, CDR2 FQNEAQ (reference sequence). CDR3 sequence (DNA): TGTGCCAGCAGTTACCGACAGGGGGAAGGCTACACCTTC. Its protein is CASSYRQGEGYTF.

This chain links TRBV5-1 with TRBJ2-7; TRBD2 aligns across 7 bases. Per germline, CDR1 SGHRS and CDR2 YFSETQ. This CDR3 is 14 amino acids long. The trim removed 2 bases at V and 5 bases at J, leaving 7 bases unmatched. As DNA, the CDR3 is TGCGCCAGCAGCTTCGGCGGGAGTGGCGACGAGCAGTACTTC. Its translation is CASSFGGSGDEQYF.

This chain connects TRBV28 to TRBJ1-2, with 10 bases aligning to TRBD1. The CDR3 runs to 15 residues. From germline, CDR1 is MDHEN and CDR2 SYDVKM. V shed 4 bases, J shed 3 bases, and the junction held 5 bases outside the gene matches. The CDR3: CASSSGQGFHYGYTF. In nucleotides, the CDR3 is TGTGCCAGCAGTTCGGGACAGGGGTTTCACTATGGCTACACCTTC.

In its sample, this clone was seen a few times. CDR3 sequence (DNA): TGCGCCAGCAGCTCAGGACTAGTGCCCCACAATGAGCAGTTCTTC. This codes for CASSSGLVPHNEQFF. J is TRBJ2-1 and V is TRBV5-1; 7 nucleotides agree with TRBD2. With 3 bases clipped from V and 5 bases from J, the junction kept 8 bases outside the gene matches. The CDR3 totals 15 residues. CDR1 and CDR2 from the germline V gene are SGHRS and YFSETQ.

The gene calls are TRBV6-5 and TRBJ2-7, with a possible D match to TRBD1 (5 bases). V was pared by 2 bases and J by 5 bases, with 13 bases between. The CDR3 runs to 14 residues. The germline V gene has CDR1 MNHEY and CDR2 SVGAGI. CDR3 bases: TGTGCCAGCAGTTACGCAGGGAAGGGCAACGAGCAGTACTTC. Residues: CASSYAGKGNEQYF.

This clone was detected only a few times. This sequence joins TRBV10-1 and TRBJ1-2, with D perhaps TRBD1 (6 bases). The V gene's germline CDR1 is WNHNN and CDR2 SYGVQD (reference sequence). The CDR3 covers 15 residues. Trimming left V 0 bases short and J 8 bases short, with 16 bases between. CDR3 region: CASSESRGGPSGYTF. DNA of the CDR3: TGCGCCAGCAGTGAGTCGAGAGGGGGACCAAGCGGCTACACCTTC.

The chain recombines TRBV28 with TRBJ2-1; D gene uncertain. V lost 5 bases and J 4 bases, leaving 3 bases between the germline ends. The CDR3 runs to 11 residues. The germline V gene encodes CDR1 MDHEN and CDR2 SYDVKM. For the CDR3, the DNA is TGTGCCAGCAGTCCATACAATGAGCAGTTCTTC. Translation: CASSPYNEQFF.

The chain employs TRBV28 and TRBJ2-7; the match to TRBD2 covers 8 bases. The CDR3 length is 14 residues. Per germline, CDR1 MDHEN and CDR2 SYDVKM. Trimming cost V 7 bases and J 3 bases; bases outside gene matches: 8. CDR3 bases: TGTGCCAGCACCGCCCGGGGGGGACGCTACGAGCAGTACTTC. It is translated as CASTARGGRYEQYF. The whole variable domain, remainder taken from reference TRBV28 and TRBJ2-7, is DVKVTQSSRYLVKRTGEKVFLECVQDMDHENMFWYRQDPGLGLRLIYFSYDVKMKEKGDIPEGYSVSREKKERFSLILESASTNQTSMYLCASTARGGRYEQYFGPGTRLTVT.

This clone occurred once. The chain recombines TRBV11-2 with TRBJ2-7; D gene uncertain. CDR1 SGHAT and CDR2 FQNNGV come from the germline V gene. The CDR3 length is 13 residues. The ends were cut back, 2 bases at V and 3 bases at J, with 8 bases in the middle. The CDR3 protein is CASSLPHLYEQYF. In nucleotides, the CDR3 is TGTGCCAGCAGCTTACCACACCTCTACGAGCAGTACTTC.

The chain carries TRBV6-1 and TRBJ1-4, with a tentative D call TRBD1 (6 bases). The V end lost 0 bases, the J end lost 0 bases, and 11 bases lay between the germline ends. The CDR3 runs 17 residues. Germline V lookup: CDR1 MNHNS, CDR2 SASEGT. CDR3 in DNA: TGTGCCAGCAGTGAAGCTTCTACAGGGCCAACTAATGAAAAACTGTTTTTT. This sequence encodes CASSEASTGPTNEKLFF.

This rearrangement joins TRBV5-1 to TRBJ2-3, with no clear D. Trimming shortened V by 4 bases and J by 5 bases, and 14 bases separated the two germline ends. The CDR3 contains 14 residues. Germline CDR1 is SGHRS and CDR2 is YFSETQ. CDR3 sequence: CASSPGLGGDTQYF. The CDR3 DNA reads TGCGCCAGCAGCCCAGGTTTGGGTGGAGATACGCAGTATTTT.

This rearrangement joins TRBV9 to TRBJ1-6, with D possibly matching TRBD1 (6 bases). Germline V gene lookup returns CDR1 SGDLS and CDR2 YYNGEE. The V gene lost 1 base and the J gene lost 11 bases, with 10 bases spanning the gap. CDR3 length equals 13 residues. CDR3 sequence: CASSVKGGTPLHF. CDR3 coding DNA: TGTGCCAGCAGCGTAAAAGGGGGTACACCCCTCCACTTT.

The chain recombines TRBV2 with TRBJ2-3, with a possible D match to TRBD1 (5 bases). Germline-derived CDR1 and CDR2 are SNHLY and FYNNEI. Trimming took 6 bases from V and 1 from J, leaving 11 bases between them. The CDR3 contains 14 residues. CDR3 in amino acids: CASRADSRTDTQYF. The CDR3 DNA is TGTGCCAGCAGGGCCGACAGCCGCACAGATACGCAGTATTTT.

The chain combines TRBV27 with TRBJ1-4, with 7 bases aligning to TRBD1. J gave up 3 bases and V 4 bases, and 8 bases lay outside the gene matches. Per the germline V gene, CDR1 is MNHEY and CDR2 is SMNVEV (reference sequence). This CDR3 has 16 residues. CDR3: CASSSRWTGPNEKLFF. CDR3 DNA: TGTGCCAGCAGTTCCAGATGGACAGGACCTAATGAAAAACTGTTTTTT. Variable domain in full (rest from reference TRBV27 and TRBJ1-4): EAQVTQNPRYLITVTGKKLTVTCSQNMNHEYMSWYRQDPGLGLRQIYYSMNVEVTDKGDVPEGYKVSRKEKRNFPLILESPSPNQTSLYFCASSSRWTGPNEKLFFGSGTQLSVL.

This clone was counted between two and nine times. CDR3 bases: TGTGCCATCAGGGGCCTGAACACTGAAGCTTTCTTT. Amino acids: CAIRGLNTEAFF. This chain connects TRBV10-3 to TRBJ1-1, with D uncertain. Germline V lookup: CDR1 ENHRY, CDR2 SYGVKD. There are 12 residues in the CDR3. Trimming left V 6 bases short and J 0 bases short, with 5 bases between.

V and J are TRBV27 and TRBJ1-2; D uncertain. V was shortened by 7 bases and J by 5 bases, with 8 bases between the two germline ends. The CDR3 loop spans 11 amino acids. The germline CDR1 and CDR2 sequences are MNHEY and SMNVEV (reference sequence). This CDR3 is CASTLLYGYTF. The CDR3 nucleotides read TGTGCCAGCACATTACTGTATGGCTACACCTTC.

The chain joins TRBV15 to TRBJ1-1; D is uncertain. The germline V and J ends were trimmed by 1 base and 1 base, with 10 bases remaining between them. The germline CDR1 and CDR2 sequences are LNHNV and YYDKDF (reference sequence). The CDR3 is 15 amino acids. For the CDR3, the DNA is TGTGCCACCAGCAGAGTCGCACGAGCGAACACTGAAGCTTTCTTT. Its protein product is CATSRVARANTEAFF.

V and J are TRBV19 and TRBJ1-2, with TRBD1 as a possible D gene (6 bases). CDR1 LNHDA and CDR2 SQIVND come from the germline V gene (reference sequence). The CDR3 runs to 13 residues. Trimming shortened V by 5 bases and J by 5 bases, and 12 bases separated the two germline ends. In nucleotides, the CDR3 is TGTGCCAGTAGTGGTCAGGGGTTTTATGGCTACACCTTC. The encoded protein is CASSGQGFYGYTF.

Written as DNA, the CDR3 is TGCGCCAGCAGCCGAACGGGAGGGCCTGAGGCCTACGAGCAGTACTTC. Translating it yields CASSRTGGPEAYEQYF. The gene calls are TRBV5-1 and TRBJ2-7, with 8 bases identical to TRBD2. Germline V lookup: CDR1 SGHRS, CDR2 YFSETQ. The CDR3 totals 16 residues. The junction had 11 bases not matched to a gene; V was cut back by 4 bases and J by 2 bases.

The rearrangement links TRBV5-1 to TRBJ1-1; D may be TRBD1 (6 bases). This CDR3 region has 14 residues. The germline CDR1 and CDR2 sequences are SGHRS and YFSETQ. V was shortened by 4 bases and J by 1 base, with 11 bases between the two germline ends. CDR3 nucleotide sequence: TGCGCCAGCAGCACAGGACAGCGGAACACTGAAGCTTTCTTT. Protein sequence: CASSTGQRNTEAFF.

This chain connects TRBV5-6 to TRBJ1-2; 7 bases map to TRBD1. In germline, CDR1 is SGHDT, CDR2 YYEEEE. The CDR3 is made up of 15 amino acids. The trim removed 4 bases at V and 4 bases at J, leaving 10 bases unmatched. The CDR3 region is CASSLPQGMAYGYTF. CDR3 nucleotide sequence: TGTGCCAGCAGCCTCCCACAGGGGATGGCCTATGGCTACACCTTC. The whole variable domain, filled in from reference TRBV5-6 and TRBJ1-2, reads DAGVTQSPTHLIKTRGQQVTLRCSPKSGHDTVSWYQQALGQGPQFIFQYYEEEERQRGNFPDRFSGHQFPNYSSELNVNALLLGDSALYLCASSLPQGMAYGYTFGSGTRLTVV.

This chain uses TRBV3-1 (or the pseudogene TRBV3-2) with TRBJ1-3; maybe TRBD1 (5 bases). Germline values: CDR1 LGHDT, CDR2 YNNKEL (reference sequence). There are 16 residues in the CDR3. V lost 4 bases, J lost 0 bases, and 13 bases lay in between. The CDR3 region is CASSPRGGRSGNTIYF. Here the CDR3 DNA reads TGTGCCAGCAGCCCACGGGGGGGACGCTCTGGAAACACCATATATTTT.

CDR3 sequence: CASGSGQGRAFF. Written as DNA, the CDR3 is TGTGCTAGTGGGTCTGGACAGGGAAGAGCTTTCTTT. V is TRBV12-5 and J is TRBJ1-1; 8 bases map to TRBD1. This CDR3 comprises 12 residues. J lost 10 bases, V lost 6 bases, and 7 bases had no gene match. From germline, CDR1 is LGHNT and CDR2 FRNRAP.

This chain connects TRBV9 to TRBJ2-1, with 11 bases that match TRBD1. The germline CDR1 and CDR2 sequences are SGDLS and YYNGEE. The CDR3 spans 16 residues. After removal of 1 base from V and 7 bases from J, the junction contained 7 bases not matched to a gene. The CDR3, as DNA: TGTGCCAGCAGCGTATTCGGGACAGGGGGAGGGAATGAGCAGTTCTTC. Translated: CASSVFGTGGGNEQFF.